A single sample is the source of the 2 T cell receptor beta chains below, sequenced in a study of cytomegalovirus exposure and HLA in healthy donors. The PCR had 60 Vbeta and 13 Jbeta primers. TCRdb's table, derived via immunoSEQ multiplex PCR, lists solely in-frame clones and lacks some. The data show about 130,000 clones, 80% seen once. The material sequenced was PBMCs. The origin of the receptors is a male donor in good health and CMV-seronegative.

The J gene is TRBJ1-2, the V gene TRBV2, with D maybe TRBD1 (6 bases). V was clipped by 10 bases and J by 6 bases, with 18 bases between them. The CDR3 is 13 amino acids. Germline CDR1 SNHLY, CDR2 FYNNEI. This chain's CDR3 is CANPFGPGDGYTF. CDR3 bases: TGTGCCAACCCCTTTGGTCCAGGGGATGGCTACACCTTC.

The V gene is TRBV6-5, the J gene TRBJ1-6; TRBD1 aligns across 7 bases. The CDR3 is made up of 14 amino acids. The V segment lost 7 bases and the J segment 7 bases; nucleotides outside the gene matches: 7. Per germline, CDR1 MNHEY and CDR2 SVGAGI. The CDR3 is CASTRGGKNSPLHF. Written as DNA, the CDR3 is TGTGCCAGCACCCGAGGGGGCAAAAATTCACCCCTCCACTTT.